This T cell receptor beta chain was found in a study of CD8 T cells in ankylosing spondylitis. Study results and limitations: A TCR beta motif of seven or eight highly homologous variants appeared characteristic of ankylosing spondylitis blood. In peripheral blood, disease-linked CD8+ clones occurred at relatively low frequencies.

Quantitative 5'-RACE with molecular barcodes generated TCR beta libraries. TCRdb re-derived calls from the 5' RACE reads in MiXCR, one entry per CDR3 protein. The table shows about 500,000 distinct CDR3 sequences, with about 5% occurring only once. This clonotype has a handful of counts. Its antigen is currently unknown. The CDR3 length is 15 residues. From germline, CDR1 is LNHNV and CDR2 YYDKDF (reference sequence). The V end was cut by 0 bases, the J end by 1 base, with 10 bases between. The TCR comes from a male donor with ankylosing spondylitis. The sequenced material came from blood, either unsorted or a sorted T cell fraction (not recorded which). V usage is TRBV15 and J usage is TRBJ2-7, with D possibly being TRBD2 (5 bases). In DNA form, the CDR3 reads TGTGCCACCAGCAGAGAGGCTAGCAGGTCCTACGAGCAGTACTTC. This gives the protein CATSREASRSYEQYF.